Each of the 20 T cell receptor beta chains below was sequenced from the same sample in a study of regulatory T cells in long-lasting Graves disease. The time point: newly diagnosed GD, antithyroid drugs for less than 3 months. The TCR library was made from RNA extracted from PBMCs. Relying on iRepertoire HTBI primers and Arm-PCR of CDR3 regions, the team built TCR beta libraries. TCRdb re-derived calls from the multiplex PCR reads in MiXCR, one entry per CDR3 protein. In the table there are approximately 560,000 distinct CDR3 sequences, 16% of which are singletons. This sample was shared with a second study, whose subject was T cells in Graves' hyperthyroidism and ophthalmopathy.

The source material was peripheral blood mononuclear cells (PBMCs), sampled at new diagnosis, from a patient treated with antithyroid drugs. Receptors originate from a man aged 18 to 30 with Graves disease.

Many counts were recorded for this clonotype. The V call is TRBV20-1, the J call TRBJ2-1, with D uncertain. The V and J ends lost 6 bases and 0 bases respectively, with 12 bases between them. The V gene's germline CDR1 is DFQATT and CDR2 SNEGSKA (reference sequence). This CDR3 has 14 amino acids. The CDR3 DNA follows: TGCAGTGCCTCCTTCCCCAGCTCCTACAATGAGCAGTTCTTC. It codes for CSASFPSSYNEQFF.

This clonotype appeared a few times. The chain links TRBV13 to TRBJ2-3; 8 bases are a match to TRBD2. Losses at the gene ends were 4 bases for V and 1 base for J; bases not matched to a gene: 7. The germline CDR1 and CDR2 sequences are PRHDT and FYEKMQ (reference sequence). This CDR3 is built from 16 residues. CDR3 amino acids: CASSSPGAGGTDTQYF. DNA of the CDR3: TGTGCCAGCAGCTCCCCCGGAGCGGGAGGCACAGATACGCAGTATTTT.

The V gene is TRBV4-1, the J gene TRBJ2-7, with no clear D. V lost 0 bases, J lost 0 bases, and 6 bases lay in between. The CDR3 is made up of 14 amino acids. CDR1 MGHRA and CDR2 YSYEKL come from the germline V gene. The CDR3 loop reads CASSQDPSSYEQYF. The CDR3 nucleotides read TGCGCCAGCAGCCAAGATCCCAGCTCCTACGAGCAGTACTTC.

As regards this clonotype: A read error may be the cause here, since a much bigger clone is one base away. The chain is built from TRBV2 and TRBJ1-1; D call uncertain. The CDR3 spans 12 residues. The germline gives CDR1 SNHLY, CDR2 FYNNEI. Trimming stripped 6 bases from V and 3 bases from J, with 8 bases between. The CDR3 DNA sequence: TGTGCCAGCAGGATCGATGACACTGAAGCTTTCTTT. Its protein product is CASRIDDTEAFF.

The rearrangement uses TRBV9 and TRBJ2-1; D perhaps matches TRBD2 (6 bases). Trimming removed 5 bases from V and 4 bases from J, with 28 bases in between. There are 19 residues in the CDR3. Germline loops: CDR1 SGDLS, CDR2 YYNGEE. This CDR3 reads CASSAAGTGGSELYNEQFF. The CDR3 DNA follows: TGTGCCAGCAGTGCCGCTGGGACTGGAGGTTCGGAGTTATACAATGAGCAGTTCTTC.

This clonotype was seen repeatedly, ten times or more. V usage is TRBV12-3 or TRBV12-4 and J usage is TRBJ1-2; a possible D gene is TRBD1 (6 bases). The V end lost 2 bases, the J end lost 4 bases, and 11 bases lay between the germline ends. The CDR3 covers 14 residues. The CDR3 DNA is TGTGCCAGCAGTTTAAGTCAGGGGACCTATGGCTACACCTTC. Translated: CASSLSQGTYGYTF.

This clonotype was recorded at least ten times. The chain combines TRBV6-5 with TRBJ2-7, with D maybe TRBD2 (6 bases). The germline V gene encodes CDR1 MNHEY and CDR2 SVGAGI. Trimming stripped 0 bases from V and 2 bases from J, with 17 bases between. The CDR3 has 17 amino acids. The CDR3 spells CASSYSSSASPTYEQYF. DNA for the CDR3: TGTGCCAGCAGTTACTCGTCTAGCGCGTCACCAACCTACGAGCAGTACTTC.

This clonotype has only a few counts. The V call is TRBV11-2, the J call TRBJ2-4, with a possible D match to TRBD1 (6 bases). Germline lookup yields CDR1 SGHAT and CDR2 FQNNGV. CDR3 length equals 13 residues. With 5 bases removed from V and 9 bases from J, the gap between germline ends came to 14 bases. The CDR3 protein is CASSPNRVGIQYF. The CDR3 region has the DNA TGTGCCAGCAGCCCCAACAGGGTAGGCATTCAGTACTTC.

J is TRBJ2-2 and V is TRBV4-1; no definite D call. Trimming took off 0 bases at V and 0 bases at J, with 2 bases between the two ends. The length of the CDR3 is 14 residues. Germline CDR1 MGHRA, CDR2 YSYEKL. The CDR3 sequence: CASSQDSNTGELFF. In DNA, the CDR3 is TGCGCCAGCAGCCAAGATTCGAACACCGGGGAGCTGTTTTTT.

This clonotype was observed at least ten times. V usage is TRBV6-2 or TRBV6-3 and J usage is TRBJ1-5; D is perhaps TRBD1 (6 bases). V was cut by 0 bases and J by 4 bases, with 10 bases left in between. The germline V gene has CDR1 MNHEY and CDR2 SVGEGT. The length of the CDR3 is 15 residues. The CDR3 nucleotides read TGTGCCAGCAGTTACTCGCAAAGGGGGAATCAGCCCCAGCATTTT. Translation: CASSYSQRGNQPQHF.

Many counts were recorded for this clonotype. The chain carries TRBV12-3 or TRBV12-4 and TRBJ2-7, with D possibly matching TRBD1 (5 bases). V lost 3 bases and J lost 5, with 17 bases in between. This CDR3 is built from 15 residues. This CDR3 is CASSFGFGAADEQYF. In DNA form, the CDR3 reads TGTGCCAGCAGTTTCGGGTTTGGGGCAGCAGACGAGCAGTACTTC.

The chain carries TRBV30 and TRBJ1-6, with D unclear. The CDR3 has 12 residues. V was cut by 4 bases and J by 5 bases, with 6 bases left in between. Germline V CDR1 and CDR2: GTSNPN, SVGIG (reference sequence). CDR3 protein: CAWTDNNSPLHF. In DNA form, the CDR3 reads TGTGCCTGGACAGATAATAATTCACCCCTCCACTTT.

This clonotype was recorded at least ten times. This sequence joins TRBV20-1 and TRBJ2-7, with 12 bases aligning to TRBD2. Germline V CDR1 and CDR2: DFQATT, SNEGSKA (reference sequence). The CDR3 loop spans 14 amino acids. V dropped 6 bases and J dropped 9; count of bases not matched to a gene: 12. The CDR3 region is CSAPTSGSRNGQYF. The CDR3, as DNA: TGCAGTGCCCCGACTAGCGGGAGTAGGAACGGGCAGTACTTC.

This clonotype was seen a few times. The rearrangement joins TRBV5-1 to TRBJ2-1, with TRBD1 matching over 10 bases. Germline-derived CDR1 and CDR2 are SGHRS and YFSETQ. Trimming took 4 bases from V and 1 from J; bases not matched to a gene: 17. CDR3 length: 20 residues. CDR3 nucleotide sequence: TGCGCCAGCAGCCCCGGGACAGGGGCAAAAACATGGGATTCCTACAATGAGCAGTTCTTC. It codes for CASSPGTGAKTWDSYNEQFF.

There are a few counts of this clonotype. An end of the junction differs from the germline gene, which may be a read error. The genes are TRBV9 and TRBJ2-7, with 9 nucleotides matching TRBD1. The CDR3 is 15 residues long. Germline assignment: CDR1 SGDLS and CDR2 YYNGEE. CDR3 sequence reads: CTSSAGTGNSYEQYF. The CDR3 nucleotides read TGTACCAGCAGTGCCGGGACAGGGAACTCCTACGAGCAGTACTTC.

The table lists this clonotype with many counts. The V and J genes are TRBV5-1 and TRBJ2-7, with 10 positions matching TRBD2. The CDR3 totals 15 residues. CDR1 is SGHRS, CDR2 YFSETQ, per germline. V lost 2 bases and J lost 0; bases outside the gene matches: 2. The CDR3 spells CASSFSGGFSYEQYF. CDR3 bases: TGCGCCAGCAGCTTTAGCGGGGGGTTCTCCTACGAGCAGTACTTC.

This clonotype was picked up a small number of times. The J gene is TRBJ2-5, the V gene TRBV6-1; possible D gene TRBD1, 6 bases. There are 13 residues in the CDR3. The V and J ends lost 6 bases and 6 bases respectively, with 14 bases between them. Germline loops: CDR1 MNHNS, CDR2 SASEGT. CDR3 DNA: TGTGCCAGCAGCTCCACAGGGTCCAAGACCCAGTACTTC. This encodes CASSSTGSKTQYF.

This clonotype was seen ten or more times. The rearrangement links TRBV7-3 to TRBJ2-1, with D uncertain. Germline values: CDR1 SGHTA, CDR2 FQGTGA. The length of the CDR3 is 13 residues. V was pared by 0 bases and J by 2 bases, with 2 bases between. Here the CDR3 reads CASSLTPYNEQFF. Here the CDR3 DNA reads TGTGCCAGCAGCTTAACCCCCTACAATGAGCAGTTCTTC.

This clonotype showed up many times. The rearrangement joins TRBV6-1 to TRBJ2-2; D may match TRBD1 or TRBD2 (6 bases each). The CDR3 has 15 residues. Germline V lookup: CDR1 MNHNS, CDR2 SASEGT. Between the trimmed V and J ends, which lost 1 base and 6 bases, there was a span of 12 bases. The CDR3: CASSEVGGSAGELFF. The DNA for the CDR3 is TGTGCCAGCAGTGAAGTAGGGGGGAGTGCCGGGGAGCTGTTTTTT.

Concerning this clonotype itself: Sequence at one end of the junction differs from germline and may be a read error. The chain uses TRBV5-1 and TRBJ2-7; no clear D. Germline CDR1 and CDR2: SGHRS and YFSETQ. This CDR3 comprises 12 residues. The CDR3 DNA follows: TGCACCAGCAGCTTGGTTGGGTACGAGCAGTACTTC. Residues: CTSSLVGYEQYF.